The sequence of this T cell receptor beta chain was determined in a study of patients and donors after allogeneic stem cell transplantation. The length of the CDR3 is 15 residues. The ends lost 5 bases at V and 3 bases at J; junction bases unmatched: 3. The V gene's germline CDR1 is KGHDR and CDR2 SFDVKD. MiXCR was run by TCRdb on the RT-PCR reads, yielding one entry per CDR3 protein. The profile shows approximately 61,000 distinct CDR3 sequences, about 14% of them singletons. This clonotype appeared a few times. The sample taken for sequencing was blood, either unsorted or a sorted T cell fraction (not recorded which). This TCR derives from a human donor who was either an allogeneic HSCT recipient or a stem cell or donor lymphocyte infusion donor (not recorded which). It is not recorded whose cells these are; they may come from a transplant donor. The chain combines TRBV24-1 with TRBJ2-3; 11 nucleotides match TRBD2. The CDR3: CATSVASGGTDTQYF. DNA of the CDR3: TGTGCCACCAGTGTCGCTAGCGGGGGGACAGATACGCAGTATTTT.